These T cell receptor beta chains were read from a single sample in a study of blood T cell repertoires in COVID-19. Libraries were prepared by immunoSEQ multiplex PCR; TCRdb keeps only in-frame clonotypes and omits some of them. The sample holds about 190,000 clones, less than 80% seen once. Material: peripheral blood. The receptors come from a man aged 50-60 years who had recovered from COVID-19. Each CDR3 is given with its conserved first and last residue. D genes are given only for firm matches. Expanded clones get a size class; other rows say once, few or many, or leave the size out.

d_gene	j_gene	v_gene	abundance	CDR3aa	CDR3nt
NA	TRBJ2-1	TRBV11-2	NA	CASSLDGASDTDEQFF	TGTGCCAGCAGCTTAGACGGGGCTAGCGATACCGATGAGCAGTTCTTC
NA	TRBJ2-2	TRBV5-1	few	CASSLVSGVWTGELFF	TGCGCCAGCAGCTTGGTTTCAGGGGTCTGGACCGGGGAGCTGTTTTTT
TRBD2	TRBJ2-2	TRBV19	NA	CASIQTSGGNTGELFF	TGTGCCAGTATCCAGACTAGCGGGGGAAACACCGGGGAGCTGTTTTTT
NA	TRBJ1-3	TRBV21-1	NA	CASSKGGWGYSGNTIYF	TGTGCCAGCAGCAAAGGAGGGTGGGGTTACTCTGGAAACACCATATATTTT
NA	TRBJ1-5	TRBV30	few	CAWSVNSWYSNQPQHF	TGTGCCTGGAGTGTTAACAGTTGGTATAGCAATCAGCCCCAGCATTTT
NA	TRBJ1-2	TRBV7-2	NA	CASSLTAMVGGYGYTF	TGTGCCAGCAGCTTGACGGCCATGGTGGGGGGCTATGGCTACACCTTC
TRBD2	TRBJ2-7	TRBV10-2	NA	CASSEGWEGTGTEQYF	TGCGCCAGCAGTGAGGGTTGGGAGGGGACGGGTACCGAGCAGTACTTC
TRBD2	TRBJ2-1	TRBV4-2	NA	CASSQIAGAGYNEQFF	TGTGCCAGCAGCCAAATAGCGGGAGCTGGGTACAATGAGCAGTTCTTC
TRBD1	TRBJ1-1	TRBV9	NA	CASSPHGTGIGTEAFF	TGTGCCAGCAGCCCCCACGGGACAGGGATAGGGACTGAAGCTTTCTTT
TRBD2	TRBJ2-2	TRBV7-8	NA	CASSLHREGFGTGELFF	TGTGCCAGCAGCTTGCACCGGGAGGGTTTCGGCACCGGGGAGCTGTTTTTT
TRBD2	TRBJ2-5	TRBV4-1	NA	CASSQIAGLEETQYF	TGCGCCAGCAGCCAAATAGCGGGATTGGAGGAGACCCAGTACTTC
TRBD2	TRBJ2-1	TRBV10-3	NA	CAISGGIAGVNYNEQFF	TGTGCCATCAGTGGGGGAATAGCGGGAGTTAACTACAATGAGCAGTTCTTC
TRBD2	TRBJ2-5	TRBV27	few	CASSWSGRARETQYF	TGTGCCAGCAGTTGGAGCGGGAGGGCCCGGGAGACCCAGTACTTC
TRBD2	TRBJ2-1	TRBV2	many	CASSALAGGPYEQFF	TGTGCCAGCAGTGCTTTAGCGGGAGGGCCCTATGAGCAGTTCTTC
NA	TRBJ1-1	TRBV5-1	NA	CASSLGHLNTEAFF	TGCGCCAGCAGCTTGGGACACTTGAACACTGAAGCTTTCTTT
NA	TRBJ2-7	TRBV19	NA	CASSMGPGAYEQYF	TGTGCCAGTAGTATGGGTCCGGGGGCCTACGAGCAGTACTTC
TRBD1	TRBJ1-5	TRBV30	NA	CAWNRGSNQPQHF	TGTGCCTGGAACAGGGGTAGCAATCAGCCCCAGCATTTT
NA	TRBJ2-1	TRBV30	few	CAWTRSSYNEQFF	TGTGCCTGGACTCGTAGCTCCTACAATGAGCAGTTCTTC
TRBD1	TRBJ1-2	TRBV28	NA	CASSKTGRYYGYTF	TGTGCCAGCAGCAAGACAGGGAGATACTATGGCTACACCTTC
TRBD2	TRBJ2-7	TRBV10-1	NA	CASSGPRGGVYEQYF	TGCGCCAGCAGTGGGCCTCGGGGGGGGGTTTACGAGCAGTACTTC
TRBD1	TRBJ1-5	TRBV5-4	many	CASSLGTGADQPQHF	TGTGCCAGCAGCTTGGGGACAGGAGCCGATCAGCCCCAGCATTTT
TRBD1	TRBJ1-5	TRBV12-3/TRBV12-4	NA	CASSGQGDQPQHF	TGTGCCAGCAGTGGACAGGGAGATCAGCCCCAGCATTTT
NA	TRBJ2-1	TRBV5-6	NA	CASSLGPQGIFNEQFF	TGTGCCAGCAGCTTAGGGCCCCAGGGTATTTTCAATGAGCAGTTCTTC
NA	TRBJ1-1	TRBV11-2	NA	CASSPQIYTEAFF	TGTGCCAGCAGCCCACAGATTTACACTGAAGCTTTCTTT
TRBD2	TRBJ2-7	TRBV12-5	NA	CASGFSLAGGPPYEQYF	TGTGCTAGTGGTTTTTCTCTAGCGGGAGGCCCTCCCTACGAGCAGTACTTC
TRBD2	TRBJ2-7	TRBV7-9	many	CASSPTAGEEQYF	TGTGCCAGCAGTCCGACCGCGGGGGAAGAGCAGTACTTC
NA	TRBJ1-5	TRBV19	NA	CAVGQGLSNQPQHF	TGTGCCGTGGGGCAGGGGTTGAGCAATCAGCCCCAGCATTTT
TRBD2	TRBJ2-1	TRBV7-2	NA	CASSPSGNSYNEQFF	TGTGCCAGCAGCCCGAGCGGGAACTCCTACAATGAGCAGTTCTTC